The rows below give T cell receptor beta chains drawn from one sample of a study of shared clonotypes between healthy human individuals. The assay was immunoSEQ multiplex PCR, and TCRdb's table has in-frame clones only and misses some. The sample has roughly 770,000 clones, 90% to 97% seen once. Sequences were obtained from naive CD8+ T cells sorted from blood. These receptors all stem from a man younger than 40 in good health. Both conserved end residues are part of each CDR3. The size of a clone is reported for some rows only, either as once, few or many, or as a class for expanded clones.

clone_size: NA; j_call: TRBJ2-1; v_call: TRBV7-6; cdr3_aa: CASSLSLAGGLNEQFF
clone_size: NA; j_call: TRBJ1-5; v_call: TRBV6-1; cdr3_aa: CASSVQTPLGDEQPQHF
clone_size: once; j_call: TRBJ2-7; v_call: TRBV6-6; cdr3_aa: CASSPWRTYEQYF
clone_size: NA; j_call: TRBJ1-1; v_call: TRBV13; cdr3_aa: CASSLGGQGYTEAFF
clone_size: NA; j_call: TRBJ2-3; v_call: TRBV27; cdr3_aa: CASKLTSGATDTQYF
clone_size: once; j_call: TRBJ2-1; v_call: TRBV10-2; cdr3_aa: CASSGLVLEQFF
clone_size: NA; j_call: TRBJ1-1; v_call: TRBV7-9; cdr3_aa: CASSPQSRARTEAFF
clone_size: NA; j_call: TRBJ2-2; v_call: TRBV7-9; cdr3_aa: CASSLAAGELFF
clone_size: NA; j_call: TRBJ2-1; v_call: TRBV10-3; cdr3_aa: CAISDGGRKQFF
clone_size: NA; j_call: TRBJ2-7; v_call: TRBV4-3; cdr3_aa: CASSQVVGNSEISYEQYF
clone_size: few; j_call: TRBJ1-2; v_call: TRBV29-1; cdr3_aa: CSADRTGTNYGYTF
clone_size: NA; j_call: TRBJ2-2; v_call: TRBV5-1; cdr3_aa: CASSLGVNPNTGELFF
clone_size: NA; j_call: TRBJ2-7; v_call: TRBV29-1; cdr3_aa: CSVFASATYEQYF
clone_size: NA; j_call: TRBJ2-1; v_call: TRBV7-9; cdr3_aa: CASTDSWTQINNEQFF
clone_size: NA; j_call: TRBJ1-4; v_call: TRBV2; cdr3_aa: CASSEGQGGEKLFF
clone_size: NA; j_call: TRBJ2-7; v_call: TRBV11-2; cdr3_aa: CASSLVLDSSYEQYF